Listed below are T cell receptor beta chains from one sample, sequenced in a study of beta chain features in type 1 diabetes. The repertoire was sequenced with immunoSEQ multiplex PCR; TCRdb's copy has only in-frame clones and lacks some. The data contain about 330,000 clones, roughly 11% of them singletons. Input material: naive CD4+ T cells from blood. The receptors derive from a woman in her twenties or thirties in good health. The CDR3 runs from the conserved cysteine through the conserved F or W. Each record gives: D gene, V gene, clone size, J gene, CDR3 DNA, CDR3 protein. A D gene is named only where the DNA matches it firmly. Clone size is given for some rows only: seen once, a few or many times, or a class if the clone is expanded.

d_call: -; v_call: TRBV5-1; clone_size: -; j_call: TRBJ2-7; cdr3_nt: TGCGCCAGCAGCTACAGCCCGCCCTCCTACGAGCAGTACTTC; cdr3_aa: CASSYSPPSYEQYF
d_call: -; v_call: TRBV5-1; clone_size: -; j_call: TRBJ1-4; cdr3_nt: TGCGCCAGCAGCACCGGGACTGTCGAAAAACTGTTTTTT; cdr3_aa: CASSTGTVEKLFF
d_call: TRBD1; v_call: TRBV18; clone_size: -; j_call: TRBJ2-1; cdr3_nt: TGTGCCAGCTCACCAATCCCCATGGACGGGACAGGGATAAATGAGCAGTTCTTC; cdr3_aa: CASSPIPMDGTGINEQFF
d_call: TRBD2; v_call: TRBV2; clone_size: -; j_call: TRBJ2-5; cdr3_nt: TGTGCCAGCAGTCCAGCGGGAGGTCAAGAGACCCAGTACTTC; cdr3_aa: CASSPAGGQETQYF
d_call: TRBD1; v_call: TRBV6-1; clone_size: -; j_call: TRBJ2-5; cdr3_nt: TGTGCCAGCAGCCTGGGACAGCAAGAGACCCAGTACTTC; cdr3_aa: CASSLGQQETQYF
d_call: TRBD1; v_call: TRBV18; clone_size: -; j_call: TRBJ2-7; cdr3_nt: TGTGCCAGCTCGTTCGGACAGGACTCCTACGAGCAGTACTTC; cdr3_aa: CASSFGQDSYEQYF
d_call: -; v_call: TRBV30; clone_size: -; j_call: TRBJ1-1; cdr3_nt: TGTGCCTGGAATCCAACGGACAGTGAAGCTTTCTTT; cdr3_aa: CAWNPTDSEAFF
d_call: -; v_call: TRBV5-6; clone_size: few; j_call: TRBJ1-2; cdr3_nt: TGTGCCAGCACCCTGATCGGTCGGGGGAACTATGGCTACACCTTC; cdr3_aa: CASTLIGRGNYGYTF
d_call: TRBD2; v_call: TRBV5-1; clone_size: -; j_call: TRBJ2-3; cdr3_nt: TGCGCCAGCAGCTTTTTCCGGGACTACACAGATACGCAGTATTTT; cdr3_aa: CASSFFRDYTDTQYF
d_call: TRBD1; v_call: TRBV28; clone_size: -; j_call: TRBJ2-7; cdr3_nt: TGTGCCAGCAGTGGAACCGGGACAGGGGGGTACGAGCAGTACTTC; cdr3_aa: CASSGTGTGGYEQYF
d_call: -; v_call: TRBV29-1; clone_size: -; j_call: TRBJ1-1; cdr3_nt: TGCAGCGTCCACAGAGTTATGAACACTGAAGCTTTCTTT; cdr3_aa: CSVHRVMNTEAFF
d_call: TRBD2; v_call: TRBV2; clone_size: few; j_call: TRBJ2-7; cdr3_nt: TGTGCCAGCAGTGCCTTAGCGGGAGCGGTCTACGAGCAGTACTTC; cdr3_aa: CASSALAGAVYEQYF
d_call: TRBD2; v_call: TRBV5-6; clone_size: few; j_call: TRBJ2-7; cdr3_nt: TGTGCCAGCAGCTTTCTACGGACTAGCGGGAGGGCCGGGGACGAGCAGTACTTC; cdr3_aa: CASSFLRTSGRAGDEQYF
d_call: TRBD1; v_call: TRBV7-2; clone_size: -; j_call: TRBJ1-5; cdr3_nt: TGTGCCAGCAGCTTAGTCGGGACAGGGAGCGATCAGCCCCAGCATTTT; cdr3_aa: CASSLVGTGSDQPQHF
d_call: TRBD2; v_call: TRBV5-6; clone_size: -; j_call: TRBJ2-3; cdr3_nt: TGTGCCAGCAGCTCCCCGGGAGGGTGGTTTCATACGCAGTATTTT; cdr3_aa: CASSSPGGWFHTQYF
d_call: TRBD2; v_call: TRBV6-5; clone_size: once; j_call: TRBJ2-7; cdr3_nt: TGTGCCAGCAGTTACTCGAAGGTAGCGGGAGTCTACGAGCAGTACTTC; cdr3_aa: CASSYSKVAGVYEQYF
d_call: TRBD1; v_call: TRBV2; clone_size: few; j_call: TRBJ2-1; cdr3_nt: TGTGCCAGCAGTGGACCGGGACAGGGGAGCAATGAGCAGTTCTTC; cdr3_aa: CASSGPGQGSNEQFF
d_call: -; v_call: TRBV29-1; clone_size: -; j_call: TRBJ2-1; cdr3_nt: TGCAGCGTTGAAAATCGCGGAGGTGAGCAGTTCTTC; cdr3_aa: CSVENRGGEQFF
d_call: TRBD2; v_call: TRBV30; clone_size: -; j_call: TRBJ2-2; cdr3_nt: TGTGCCTGGAGCGGGACTAGCTATGCCACCGGGGAGCTGTTTTTT; cdr3_aa: CAWSGTSYATGELFF
d_call: TRBD1; v_call: TRBV30; clone_size: -; j_call: TRBJ2-6; cdr3_nt: TGTGCCTGGAGTAACCGCGGGGCAGGGGGCGCGGCTGGGGCCAACGTCCTGACTTTC; cdr3_aa: CAWSNRGAGGAAGANVLTF
d_call: TRBD2; v_call: TRBV5-4; clone_size: few; j_call: TRBJ2-1; cdr3_nt: TGTGCCAGCAGCTTCGGGACTAGAACGGTCAATGAGCAGTTCTTC; cdr3_aa: CASSFGTRTVNEQFF
d_call: TRBD1; v_call: TRBV20-1; clone_size: few; j_call: TRBJ1-1; cdr3_nt: TGCAGTGCGGACAGGGGGGCTGAAGCTTTCTTT; cdr3_aa: CSADRGAEAFF
d_call: -; v_call: TRBV27; clone_size: few; j_call: TRBJ2-3; cdr3_nt: TGTGCCAGCAGTTTAGCCCAGGATAACACAAATACGCAGTATTTT; cdr3_aa: CASSLAQDNTNTQYF
d_call: -; v_call: TRBV5-6; clone_size: few; j_call: TRBJ2-7; cdr3_nt: TGTGCCAGCAGCCCCACTCCAGGGATTCACGAGCAGTACTTC; cdr3_aa: CASSPTPGIHEQYF
d_call: -; v_call: TRBV7-9; clone_size: few; j_call: TRBJ1-3; cdr3_nt: TGTGCCAGCAGCTTCAAGGGCGGGAACACCATATATTTT; cdr3_aa: CASSFKGGNTIYF
d_call: -; v_call: TRBV29-1; clone_size: -; j_call: TRBJ2-7; cdr3_nt: TGCAGCGTTGTACTGGTTCGTGGCTACGAGCAGTACTTC; cdr3_aa: CSVVLVRGYEQYF
d_call: -; v_call: TRBV30; clone_size: few; j_call: TRBJ2-7; cdr3_nt: TGTGCCTGGAGGGGAGCCGGGACTCAGTACGAGCAGTACTTC; cdr3_aa: CAWRGAGTQYEQYF
d_call: TRBD1; v_call: TRBV9; clone_size: -; j_call: TRBJ2-1; cdr3_nt: TGTGCCAGCAGCGTAACCGGACAGGGGGGGATAAATGAGCAGTTCTTC; cdr3_aa: CASSVTGQGGINEQFF
d_call: -; v_call: TRBV7-9; clone_size: few; j_call: TRBJ2-7; cdr3_nt: TGTGCCAGCAGCTTGGTTGAGCGGTACGAGCAGTACTTC; cdr3_aa: CASSLVERYEQYF
d_call: -; v_call: TRBV7-3; clone_size: -; j_call: TRBJ2-3; cdr3_nt: TGTGCCAGCAGCTTATTGAGCGGGCGGGTCGTCGGCACAGATACGCAGTATTTT; cdr3_aa: CASSLLSGRVVGTDTQYF
d_call: TRBD1; v_call: TRBV7-2; clone_size: -; j_call: TRBJ2-1; cdr3_nt: TGTGCCAGCAGCTTCGGGACAGGGAGGAAGTTCTTC; cdr3_aa: CASSFGTGRKFF
d_call: TRBD2; v_call: TRBV7-7; clone_size: few; j_call: TRBJ2-2; cdr3_nt: TGTGCTAGCAGCCGAGCCCCTCTAGCGGGAGTGCCCGGGGAGCTGTTTTTT; cdr3_aa: CASSRAPLAGVPGELFF
d_call: TRBD1; v_call: TRBV30; clone_size: few; j_call: TRBJ2-7; cdr3_nt: TGTGCCTGGAGTGAGACAGGGGGTCCCACCTACGAGCAGTACTTC; cdr3_aa: CAWSETGGPTYEQYF
d_call: TRBD2; v_call: TRBV18; clone_size: few; j_call: TRBJ2-3; cdr3_nt: TGTGCCAGCTCACCACTCGCCCTAGCGGAAGATACGCAGTATTTT; cdr3_aa: CASSPLALAEDTQYF
d_call: TRBD1; v_call: TRBV23-1; clone_size: -; j_call: TRBJ2-6; cdr3_nt: TGCGCCAGCAGTCACTACGGCTGGACAGGGCGCTCTGGGGCCAACGTCCTGACTTTC; cdr3_aa: CASSHYGWTGRSGANVLTF
d_call: -; v_call: TRBV28; clone_size: -; j_call: TRBJ1-2; cdr3_nt: TGTGCCAGCAGTTTAGCAGGGATTCGAAATGGCTACACCTTC; cdr3_aa: CASSLAGIRNGYTF
d_call: -; v_call: TRBV15; clone_size: few; j_call: TRBJ2-1; cdr3_nt: TGTGCCACCAGCAGGAGGACCGAACTACTAGCTAATGAGCAGTTCTTC; cdr3_aa: CATSRRTELLANEQFF
d_call: -; v_call: TRBV18; clone_size: -; j_call: TRBJ1-2; cdr3_nt: TGTGCCAGCTCACCACCCGGGGATTACTTCGGCTACACCTTC; cdr3_aa: CASSPPGDYFGYTF
d_call: TRBD2; v_call: TRBV5-4; clone_size: -; j_call: TRBJ2-7; cdr3_nt: TGTGCCAGCAGCCTAGGACTAGCGGGAGGGTCCTACGAGCAGTACTTC; cdr3_aa: CASSLGLAGGSYEQYF
d_call: TRBD2; v_call: TRBV7-2; clone_size: few; j_call: TRBJ2-1; cdr3_nt: TGTGCCAGCAGCTCTAATTGGGGACTAGCGGGCAATGAGCAGTTCTTC; cdr3_aa: CASSSNWGLAGNEQFF
d_call: -; v_call: TRBV27; clone_size: few; j_call: TRBJ2-7; cdr3_nt: TGTGCCAGCAGTCAGGGGCTTCGGGAGCAGTACTTC; cdr3_aa: CASSQGLREQYF
d_call: TRBD1; v_call: TRBV27; clone_size: -; j_call: TRBJ1-2; cdr3_nt: TGTGCCAGCAGTTTCCGACAGGGCACGGCCACCATCAATTATGGCTACACCTTC; cdr3_aa: CASSFRQGTATINYGYTF
d_call: -; v_call: TRBV2; clone_size: -; j_call: TRBJ2-5; cdr3_nt: TGTGCCAGCAGTGAAGGTAGCGGAAAGGGGGAGACCCAGTACTTC; cdr3_aa: CASSEGSGKGETQYF
d_call: TRBD2; v_call: TRBV19; clone_size: few; j_call: TRBJ2-7; cdr3_nt: TGTGCCAGTAGTATGGGACTAGCGGGAGCCGACGAGCAGTACTTC; cdr3_aa: CASSMGLAGADEQYF
d_call: -; v_call: TRBV6-4; clone_size: few; j_call: TRBJ1-2; cdr3_nt: TGTGCCAGCAGTGACCCGACAGCGTATGGCTACACCTTC; cdr3_aa: CASSDPTAYGYTF